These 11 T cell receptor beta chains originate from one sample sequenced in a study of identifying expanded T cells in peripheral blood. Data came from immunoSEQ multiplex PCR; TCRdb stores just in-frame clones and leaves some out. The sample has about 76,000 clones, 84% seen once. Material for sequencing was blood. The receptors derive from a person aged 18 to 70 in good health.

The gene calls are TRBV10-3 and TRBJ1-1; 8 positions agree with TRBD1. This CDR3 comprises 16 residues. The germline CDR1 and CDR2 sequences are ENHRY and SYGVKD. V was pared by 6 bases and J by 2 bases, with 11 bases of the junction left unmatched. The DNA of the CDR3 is TGTGCCATCAGAACCGGGACAGGAGCTGGAAACACTGAAGCTTTCTTT. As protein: CAIRTGTGAGNTEAFF.

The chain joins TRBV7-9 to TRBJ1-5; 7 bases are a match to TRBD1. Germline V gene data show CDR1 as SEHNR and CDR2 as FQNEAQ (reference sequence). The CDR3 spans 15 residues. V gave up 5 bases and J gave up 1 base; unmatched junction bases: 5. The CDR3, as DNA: TGTGCCAGCAGCCTGGGGGGACAGAGCAATCAGCCCCAGCATTTT. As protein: CASSLGGQSNQPQHF. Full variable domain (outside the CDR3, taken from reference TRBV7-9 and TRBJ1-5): DTGVSQNPRHKITKRGQNVTFRCDPISEHNRLYWYRQTLGQGPEFLTYFQNEAQLEKSRLLSDRFSAERPKGSFSTLEIQRTEQGDSAMYLCASSLGGQSNQPQHFGDGTRLSIL.

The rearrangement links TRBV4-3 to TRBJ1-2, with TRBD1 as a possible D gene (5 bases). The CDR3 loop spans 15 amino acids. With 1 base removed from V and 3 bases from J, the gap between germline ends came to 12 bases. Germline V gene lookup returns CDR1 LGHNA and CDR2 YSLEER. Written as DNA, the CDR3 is TGCGCCAGCAGCCAAGGACAGACTCCATACTATGGCTACACCTTC. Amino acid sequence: CASSQGQTPYYGYTF.

CDR3 sequence reads: CASHPGQLTNYGYTF. In DNA form, the CDR3 reads TGTGCCAGCCATCCTGGACAGTTAACAAACTATGGCTACACCTTC. The genes are TRBV6-1 and TRBJ1-2, with a possible D match to TRBD1 (6 bases). In germline, CDR1 is MNHNS, CDR2 SASEGT. CDR3 length: 15 residues. Trimming left V 8 bases short and J 2 bases short, with 18 bases between.

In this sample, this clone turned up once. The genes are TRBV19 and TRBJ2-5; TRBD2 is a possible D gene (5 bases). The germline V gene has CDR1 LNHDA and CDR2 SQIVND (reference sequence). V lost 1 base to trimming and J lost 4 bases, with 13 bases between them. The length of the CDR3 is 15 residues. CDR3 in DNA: TGTGCCAGTAGTATAGGTGGGAGCGAGGGAGAGACCCAGTACTTC. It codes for CASSIGGSEGETQYF.

The CDR3: CASSPRLAGGGETQYF. DNA of the CDR3: TGTGCCAGCAGCCCCCGACTAGCGGGAGGGGGAGAGACCCAGTACTTC. J is TRBJ2-5 and V is TRBV13; 14 positions match TRBD2. The CDR3 runs 16 residues. Losses at the gene ends were 5 bases for V and 4 bases for J; bases not matched to a gene: 6. CDR1 is PRHDT and CDR2 is FYEKMQ in the germline V gene (reference sequence).

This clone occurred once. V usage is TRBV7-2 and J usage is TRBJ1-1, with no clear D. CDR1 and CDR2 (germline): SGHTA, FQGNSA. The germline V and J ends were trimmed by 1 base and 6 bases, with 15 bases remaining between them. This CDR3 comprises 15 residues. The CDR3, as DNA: TGTGCCAGCAGCTTAGATTCTGTGGATTACGCTGAAGCTTTCTTT. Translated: CASSLDSVDYAEAFF.

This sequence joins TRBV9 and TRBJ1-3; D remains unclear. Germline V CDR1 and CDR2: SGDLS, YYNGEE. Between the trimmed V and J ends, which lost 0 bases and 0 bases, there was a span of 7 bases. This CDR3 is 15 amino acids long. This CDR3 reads CASSVVSDSGNTIYF. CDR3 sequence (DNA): TGTGCCAGCAGCGTAGTGTCAGACTCTGGAAACACCATATATTTT.

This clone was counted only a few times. CDR3 in amino acids: CASRPGRMGGYTF. Written as DNA, the CDR3 is TGTGCCAGTAGACCAGGACGGATGGGTGGCTACACCTTC. V usage is TRBV19 and J usage is TRBJ1-2; no definite D call. The ends were cut back, 6 bases at V and 7 bases at J, with 15 bases in the middle. Germline values: CDR1 LNHDA, CDR2 SQIVND (reference sequence). This CDR3 region has 13 residues.

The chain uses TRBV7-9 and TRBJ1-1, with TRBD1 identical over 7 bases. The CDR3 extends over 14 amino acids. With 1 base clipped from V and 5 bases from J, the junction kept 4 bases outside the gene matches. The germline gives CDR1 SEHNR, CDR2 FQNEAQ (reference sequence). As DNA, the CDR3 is TGTGCCAGCAGCTTAGTCCAGGGGGGGACTGAAGCTTTCTTT. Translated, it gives CASSLVQGGTEAFF.

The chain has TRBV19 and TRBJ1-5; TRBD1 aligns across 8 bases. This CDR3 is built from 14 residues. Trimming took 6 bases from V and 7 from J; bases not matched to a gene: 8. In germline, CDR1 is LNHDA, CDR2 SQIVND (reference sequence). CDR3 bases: TGTGCCAGTAGCCCGGACAGGGTACGGCAGCCCCAGCATTTT. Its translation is CASSPDRVRQPQHF.